A selection of T cell receptor beta chains follows, all from one sample in a study of T-cell reconstitution after alpha-beta-depleted transplantation in children. TCRdb re-called the PCR reads with MiXCR, one entry per CDR3 protein. The data contain fewer than 550,000 distinct CDR3 sequences, about an eighth of them singletons. The input for sequencing was PBMCs, mostly from graft donor cells, taken 180 days after TCRalphabeta/CD19-depleted stem cell transplant. The receptors shown here come from a female patient between 2 and 15 years old who had a stem cell transplant for aplastic anemia, so the T cells may come from the graft donor. Both conserved end residues are part of each CDR3. A D gene is named only where the DNA matches it firmly. A clone size is listed for some rows: how often the clone was seen (once, few, many), or a class if it is expanded.

size	length	D	V	J	DNA	CDR3
few	15	TRBD1	TRBV15	TRBJ1-5	TGTGCCACCACTAGGGACAGGGGAAGCAATCAGCCCCAGCATTTT	CATTRDRGSNQPQHF
NA	17	TRBD1	TRBV15	TRBJ2-5	TGTGCCACCAGCAGAGCTCCAGTGACAGGGCTGGGGGAGACCCAGTACTTC	CATSRAPVTGLGETQYF
NA	15	TRBD2	TRBV9	TRBJ2-1	TGTGCCAGCAGCGAGTCCTCGGGACTAGACAATGAGCAGTTCTTC	CASSESSGLDNEQFF
many	16	TRBD2	TRBV28	TRBJ2-1	TGTGCCAGCAGTTCCCTAGCGGGAGGCTCCTACAATGAGCAGTTCTTC	CASSSLAGGSYNEQFF
many	15	TRBD2	TRBV7-8	TRBJ2-1	TGTGCCAGCAGCTTAGCTAGCGGGACCTACAATGAGCAGTTCTTC	CASSLASGTYNEQFF
NA	15	NA	TRBV11-2	TRBJ1-1	TGTGCCAGCAGCTTAGTGGGGTTCATGAACACTGAAGCTTTCTTT	CASSLVGFMNTEAFF
NA	14	NA	TRBV4-3	TRBJ2-7	TGCGCCAGCAGCCAAGATCGGGGGGCGAGGGAGCAGTACTTC	CASSQDRGAREQYF
NA	14	TRBD2	TRBV6-5	TRBJ2-5	TGTGCCAGCAACCTAGCGGGAGTACTGGAGACCCAGTACTTC	CASNLAGVLETQYF
NA	15	NA	TRBV13	TRBJ2-7	TGTGCCAGCTCCCCGGGGCCACAACCCTCCTACGAGCAGTACTTC	CASSPGPQPSYEQYF
few	14	TRBD2	TRBV28	TRBJ2-1	TGTGCCAGCAGTTTAGGCGGGAGGGCCGGAGAGCAGTTCTTC	CASSLGGRAGEQFF
NA	13	NA	TRBV5-1	TRBJ2-3	TGCGCCAGCAGCTTGTCCCCTCCAGATACGCAGTATTTT	CASSLSPPDTQYF
many	13	NA	TRBV20-1	TRBJ2-7	TGCAGTGCTCGACGGGCCTCCTCCTACGAGCAGTACTTC	CSARRASSYEQYF
NA	16	NA	TRBV20-1	TRBJ1-2	TGCAGTGCTAGAGATTCAGAACTTAGCCCCGCCTATGGCTACACCTTC	CSARDSELSPAYGYTF
NA	15	TRBD2	TRBV7-3	TRBJ2-1	TGTGCCAGCAGCCCCGGGGGGGGAGTATACAATGAGCAGTTCTTC	CASSPGGGVYNEQFF
few	15	NA	TRBV9	TRBJ2-5	TGTGCCAGCAGCGTAGGCGGAGCCATACAAGAGACCCAGTACTTC	CASSVGGAIQETQYF
few	13	TRBD1	TRBV19	TRBJ1-5	TGTGCCAGTATGGGACAGCACAATCAGCCCCAGCATTTT	CASMGQHNQPQHF
NA	13	NA	TRBV15	TRBJ2-1	TGTGCCACCAGCAGATCACGGCGGAATGAGCAGTTCTTC	CATSRSRRNEQFF
NA	15	TRBD1	TRBV4-2	TRBJ2-5	TGTGCCAGCAGCCAAGGGGACAGAAACCAAGAGACCCAGTACTTC	CASSQGDRNQETQYF
many	15	TRBD1	TRBV20-1	TRBJ2-5	TGCAGTGCTAGTAGGCCCGGGACAGGCCAAGAGACCCAGTACTTC	CSASRPGTGQETQYF
NA	15	TRBD1	TRBV20-1	TRBJ1-2	TGCAGTGCTAGAGACCGGGACAGGGGGAAGGGTGGCTACACCTTC	CSARDRDRGKGGYTF
few	15	TRBD2	TRBV25-1	TRBJ2-3	TGTGCCAGCAGTGGGCTTAGCGGGAGTACAGATACGCAGTATTTT	CASSGLSGSTDTQYF
many	15	NA	TRBV5-1	TRBJ1-1	TGCGCCAGCAGCTTGGAGGCCCCCCAATACACTGAAGCTTTCTTT	CASSLEAPQYTEAFF
NA	16	NA	TRBV7-2	TRBJ1-1	TGTGCCAGCAGCTTACCGAGGAGTGGGGGTTTAGCCGAAGCTTTCTTT	CASSLPRSGGLAEAFF
few	15	TRBD1	TRBV18	TRBJ1-1	TGTGCCAGCTCATCAACAGGGGGCGCGGGCACTGAAGCTTTCTTT	CASSSTGGAGTEAFF
NA	15	NA	TRBV2	TRBJ2-5	TGTGCCAGCAGTGAATGGACGGGGGCTGAGAAGACCCAGTACTTC	CASSEWTGAEKTQYF
NA	19	TRBD2	TRBV7-4	TRBJ2-2	TGTGCCAGCTGCTTAATGGCGCTTAGCGGGAGTGGGGACACCGGGGAGCTGTTTTTT	CASCLMALSGSGDTGELFF
few	18	TRBD2	TRBV6-2/TRBV6-3	TRBJ2-1	TGTGCCAGCAGTTCCGGACTAGCGGGAGTCTTCTCCTACAATGAGCAGTTCTTC	CASSSGLAGVFSYNEQFF
NA	19	TRBD2	TRBV5-1	TRBJ2-2	TGCGCCAGCAGCCTGTCACGGACTAGCGGGAGGAGGCTCACCGGGGAGCTGTTTTTT	CASSLSRTSGRRLTGELFF
few	15	TRBD1	TRBV9	TRBJ1-5	TGTGCCAGCAGCGAGGGGGGGACAGCCTTAGAGCCCCAGCATTTT	CASSEGGTALEPQHF
NA	17	NA	TRBV20-1	TRBJ2-1	TGCAGTGCTAGCAGTGGGGGCACAGATGGTGGAGTGAATGAGCAGTTCTTC	CSASSGGTDGGVNEQFF
many	17	TRBD2	TRBV28	TRBJ2-7	TGTGCCAGCAGAGGGACTAGCGGGAGTCCAAGCTCCTACGAGCAGTACTTC	CASRGTSGSPSSYEQYF
few	14	NA	TRBV27	TRBJ2-6	TGTGCCAGCAGGGGGGCCTCTGGGGCCAACGTCCTGACTTTC	CASRGASGANVLTF
NA	15	NA	TRBV7-6	TRBJ2-5	TGTGCCAGCAGCTTAGGGCAGGAGATTGTAGAGACCCAGTACTTC	CASSLGQEIVETQYF
NA	16	TRBD2	TRBV5-1	TRBJ2-2	TGCGCCAGCAGCCCCCGGTGGGTAGCGGGAGCCGGGGAGCTGTTTTTT	CASSPRWVAGAGELFF
NA	13	NA	TRBV6-6	TRBJ1-1	TGTGCCAGCAGCATAGGGACCCCCGGAAGAGCTTTCTTT	CASSIGTPGRAFF
NA	14	NA	TRBV5-1	TRBJ1-1	TGCGCCAGCGTACAGGACGCAACGAACACTGAAGCTTTCTTT	CASVQDATNTEAFF
few	16	NA	TRBV15	TRBJ2-1	TGTGCCACCAGCAGAGGGAACAGACCAAACTACAATGAGCAGTTCTTC	CATSRGNRPNYNEQFF
few	14	NA	TRBV13	TRBJ2-7	TGTGCCAGCAGCTTAGAGGGGGACGGGTACGAGCAGTACTTC	CASSLEGDGYEQYF
NA	15	NA	TRBV7-9	TRBJ1-1	TGTGCCAGCAGCTTTCGAACAGCTACTAACACTGAAGCTTTCTTT	CASSFRTATNTEAFF